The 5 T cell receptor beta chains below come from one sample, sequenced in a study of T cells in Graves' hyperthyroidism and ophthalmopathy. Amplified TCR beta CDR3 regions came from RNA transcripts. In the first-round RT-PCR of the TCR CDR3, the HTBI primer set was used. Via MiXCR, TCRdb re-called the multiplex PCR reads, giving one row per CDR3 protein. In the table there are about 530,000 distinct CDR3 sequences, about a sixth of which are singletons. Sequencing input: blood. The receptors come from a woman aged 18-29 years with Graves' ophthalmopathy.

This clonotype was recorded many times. The CDR3 reads CASSPAWNEQFF. The CDR3 nucleotides read TGTGCCAGCAGCCCCGCGTGGAATGAGCAGTTCTTC. The chain uses TRBV27 and TRBJ2-1; unclear D gene. CDR1 and CDR2 (germline): MNHEY, SMNVEV (reference sequence). This CDR3 has 12 residues. The V gene lost 6 bases and the J gene lost 7 bases, with 10 bases spanning the gap.

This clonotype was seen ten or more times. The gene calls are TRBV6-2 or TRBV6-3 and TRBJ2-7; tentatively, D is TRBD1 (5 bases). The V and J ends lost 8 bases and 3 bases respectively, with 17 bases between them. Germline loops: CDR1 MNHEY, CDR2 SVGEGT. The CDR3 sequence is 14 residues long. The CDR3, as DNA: TGTGCCAGCCGAGACAGTTTTAGAGGCTACGAGCAGTACTTC. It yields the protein CASRDSFRGYEQYF.

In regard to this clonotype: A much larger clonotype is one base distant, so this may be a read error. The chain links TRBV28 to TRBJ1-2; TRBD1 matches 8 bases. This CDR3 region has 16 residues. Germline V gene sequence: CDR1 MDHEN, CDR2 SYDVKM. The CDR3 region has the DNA TGTGCCATCAGTTCCTTACTACAGACAGGGGTCAATGGCTACACCTTC. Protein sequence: CAISSLLQTGVNGYTF.

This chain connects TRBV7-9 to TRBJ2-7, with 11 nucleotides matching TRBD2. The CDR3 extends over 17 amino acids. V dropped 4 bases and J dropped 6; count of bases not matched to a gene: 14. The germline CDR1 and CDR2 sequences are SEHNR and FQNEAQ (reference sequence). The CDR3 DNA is TGTGCCAGCAGCTCATCGGGACTAGCGGTAGTTGTGGTCGAGCAGTACTTC. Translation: CASSSSGLAVVVVEQYF.

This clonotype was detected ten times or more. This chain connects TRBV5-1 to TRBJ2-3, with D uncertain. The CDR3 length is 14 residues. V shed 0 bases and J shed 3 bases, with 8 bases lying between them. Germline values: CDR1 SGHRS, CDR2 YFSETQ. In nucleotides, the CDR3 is TGCGCCAGCAGCTTGGCCTGGGTTACAGATACGCAGTATTTT. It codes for CASSLAWVTDTQYF.